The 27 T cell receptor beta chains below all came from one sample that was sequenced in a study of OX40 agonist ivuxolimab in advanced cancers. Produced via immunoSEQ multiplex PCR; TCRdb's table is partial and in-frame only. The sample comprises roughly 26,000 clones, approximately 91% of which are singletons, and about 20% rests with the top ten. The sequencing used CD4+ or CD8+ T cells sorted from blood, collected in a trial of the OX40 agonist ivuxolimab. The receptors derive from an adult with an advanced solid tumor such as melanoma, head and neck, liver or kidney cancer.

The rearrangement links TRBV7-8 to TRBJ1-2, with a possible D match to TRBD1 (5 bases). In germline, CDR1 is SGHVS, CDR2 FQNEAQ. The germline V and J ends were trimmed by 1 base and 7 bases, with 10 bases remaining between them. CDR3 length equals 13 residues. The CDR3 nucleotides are TGTGCCAGCAGCTTAGATGGAGGGGTTGGCTACACCTTC. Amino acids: CASSLDGGVGYTF.

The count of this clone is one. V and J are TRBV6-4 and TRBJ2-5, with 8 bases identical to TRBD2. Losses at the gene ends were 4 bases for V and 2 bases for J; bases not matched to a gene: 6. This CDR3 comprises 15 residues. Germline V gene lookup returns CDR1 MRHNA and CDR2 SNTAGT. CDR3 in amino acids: CASSVAGGEQETQYF. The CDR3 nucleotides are TGTGCCAGCAGTGTGGCGGGGGGCGAACAAGAGACCCAGTACTTC.

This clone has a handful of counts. The DNA for the CDR3 is TGTGCCAGCAGTTCGGGACGCTGGAATTCACCCCTCCACTTT. This translates into CASSSGRWNSPLHF. The gene calls are TRBV2 and TRBJ1-6, with a tentative D call TRBD1 (5 bases). CDR1 and CDR2 (germline): SNHLY, FYNNEI. The length of the CDR3 is 14 residues. Trimming took 5 bases from V and 7 from J, leaving 12 bases between them.

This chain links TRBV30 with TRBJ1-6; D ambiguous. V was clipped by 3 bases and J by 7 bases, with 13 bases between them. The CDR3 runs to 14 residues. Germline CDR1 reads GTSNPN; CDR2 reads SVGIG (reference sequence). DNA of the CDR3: TGTGCCTGGAGCGCGACGGGTATAAATTCACCCCTCCACTTT. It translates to CAWSATGINSPLHF.

The CDR3 sequence is CASSTGQGTTYEQYF. In DNA form, the CDR3 reads TGTGCCAGCAGCACGGGACAGGGAACCACCTACGAGCAGTACTTC. The chain combines TRBV5-6 with TRBJ2-7; 9 positions match TRBD1. CDR3 length: 15 residues. Germline V CDR1 and CDR2: SGHDT, YYEEEE. Unmatched junction bases numbered 7, after V lost 4 bases and J lost 2 bases.

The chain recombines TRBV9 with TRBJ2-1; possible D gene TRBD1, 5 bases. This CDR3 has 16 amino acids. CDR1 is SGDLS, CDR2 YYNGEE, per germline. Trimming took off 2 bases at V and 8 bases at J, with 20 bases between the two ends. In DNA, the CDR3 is TGTGCCAGCAGCGTGTGGGGCCTAAGGCCGATGGATGAGCAGTTCTTC. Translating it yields CASSVWGLRPMDEQFF.

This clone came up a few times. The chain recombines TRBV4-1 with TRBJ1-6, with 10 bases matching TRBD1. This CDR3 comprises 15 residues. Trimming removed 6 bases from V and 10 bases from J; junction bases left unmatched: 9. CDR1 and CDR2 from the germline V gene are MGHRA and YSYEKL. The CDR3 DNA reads TGCGCCAGCAGGCAAATGGGACAGGGGCCATCACCCCTCCACTTT. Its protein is CASRQMGQGPSPLHF.

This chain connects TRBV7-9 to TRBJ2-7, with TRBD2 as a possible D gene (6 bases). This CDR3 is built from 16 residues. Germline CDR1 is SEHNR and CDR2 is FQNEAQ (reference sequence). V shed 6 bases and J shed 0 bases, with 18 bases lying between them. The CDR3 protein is CASRPILAGSSYEQYF. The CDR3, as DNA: TGTGCCAGCAGGCCTATCCTGGCGGGGAGCTCCTACGAGCAGTACTTC.

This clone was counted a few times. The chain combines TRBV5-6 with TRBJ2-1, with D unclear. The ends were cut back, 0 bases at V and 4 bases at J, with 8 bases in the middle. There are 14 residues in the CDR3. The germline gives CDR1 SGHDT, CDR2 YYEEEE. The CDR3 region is CASSLAADYNEQFF. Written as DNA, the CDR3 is TGTGCCAGCAGCTTGGCGGCGGATTACAATGAGCAGTTCTTC.

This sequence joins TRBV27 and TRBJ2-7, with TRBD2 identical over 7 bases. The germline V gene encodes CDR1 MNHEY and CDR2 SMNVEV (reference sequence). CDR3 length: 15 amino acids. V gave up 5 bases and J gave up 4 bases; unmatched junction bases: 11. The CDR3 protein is CASSAGDTTIYEQYF. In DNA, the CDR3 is TGTGCCAGCAGTGCGGGAGACACGACTATTTACGAGCAGTACTTC.

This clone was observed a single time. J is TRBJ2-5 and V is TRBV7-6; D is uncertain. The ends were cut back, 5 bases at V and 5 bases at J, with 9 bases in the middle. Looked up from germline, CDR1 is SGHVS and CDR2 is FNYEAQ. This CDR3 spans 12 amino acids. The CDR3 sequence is CASSLVGETQYF. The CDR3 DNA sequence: TGTGCCAGCAGCCTAGTTGGGGAGACCCAGTACTTC.

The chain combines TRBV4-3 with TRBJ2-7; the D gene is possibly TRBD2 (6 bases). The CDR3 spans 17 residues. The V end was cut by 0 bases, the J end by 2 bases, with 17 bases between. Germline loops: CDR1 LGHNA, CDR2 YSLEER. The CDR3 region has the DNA TGCGCCAGCAGCCAAGATCGGTGGGACTCTTCCGCCTACGAGCAGTACTTC. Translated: CASSQDRWDSSAYEQYF.

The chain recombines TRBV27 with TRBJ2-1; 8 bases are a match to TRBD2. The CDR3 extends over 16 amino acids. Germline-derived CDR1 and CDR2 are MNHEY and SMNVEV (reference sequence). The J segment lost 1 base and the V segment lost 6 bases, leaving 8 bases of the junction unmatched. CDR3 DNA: TGTGCCAGCAGAGTCTCCAGCGGGAGTTCCTACAATGAGCAGTTCTTC. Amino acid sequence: CASRVSSGSSYNEQFF.

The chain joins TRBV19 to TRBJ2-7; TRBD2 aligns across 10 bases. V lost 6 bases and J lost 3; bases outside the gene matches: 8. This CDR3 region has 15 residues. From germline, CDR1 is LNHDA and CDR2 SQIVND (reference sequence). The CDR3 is CASRTGAGGNYEQYF. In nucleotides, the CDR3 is TGTGCCAGTAGGACCGGAGCGGGAGGGAACTACGAGCAGTACTTC.

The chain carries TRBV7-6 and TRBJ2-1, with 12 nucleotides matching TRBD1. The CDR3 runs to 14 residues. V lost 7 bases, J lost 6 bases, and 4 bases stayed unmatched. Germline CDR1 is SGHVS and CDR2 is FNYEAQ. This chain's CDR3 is CASTPGQGANEQFF. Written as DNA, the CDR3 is TGTGCCAGCACCCCGGGACAGGGGGCCAATGAGCAGTTCTTC.

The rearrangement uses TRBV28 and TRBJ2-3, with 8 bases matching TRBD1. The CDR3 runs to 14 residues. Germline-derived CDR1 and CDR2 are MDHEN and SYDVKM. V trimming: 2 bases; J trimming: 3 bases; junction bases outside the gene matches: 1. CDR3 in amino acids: CASSLRQGTDTQYF. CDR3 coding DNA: TGTGCCAGCAGTTTACGACAGGGGACAGATACGCAGTATTTT.

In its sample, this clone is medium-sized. The CDR3 here is CASRGTAGDYEQYF. The CDR3 bases are TGTGCCAGCAGGGGAACAGCGGGTGACTACGAGCAGTACTTC. V gene TRBV27 combines with J gene TRBJ2-7; D perhaps matches TRBD2 (6 bases). CDR1 is MNHEY, CDR2 SMNVEV, per germline (reference sequence). CDR3 length: 14 amino acids. V gave up 6 bases and J gave up 3 bases, with 15 bases separating them.

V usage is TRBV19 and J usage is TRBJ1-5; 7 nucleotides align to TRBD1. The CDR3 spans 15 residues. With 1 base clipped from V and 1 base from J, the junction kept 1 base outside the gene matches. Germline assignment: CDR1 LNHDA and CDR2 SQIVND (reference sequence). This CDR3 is CASSIVRGSNQPQHF. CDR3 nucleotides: TGTGCCAGTAGTATAGTCAGGGGGAGCAATCAGCCCCAGCATTTT.

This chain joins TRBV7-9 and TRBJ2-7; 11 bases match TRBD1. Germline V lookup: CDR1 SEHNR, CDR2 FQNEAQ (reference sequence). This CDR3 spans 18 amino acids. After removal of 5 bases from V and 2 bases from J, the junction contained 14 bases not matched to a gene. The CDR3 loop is CASSAGTGGVPQPYEQYF. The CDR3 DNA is TGTGCCAGCAGCGCCGGGACAGGGGGGGTTCCCCAGCCCTACGAGCAGTACTTC.

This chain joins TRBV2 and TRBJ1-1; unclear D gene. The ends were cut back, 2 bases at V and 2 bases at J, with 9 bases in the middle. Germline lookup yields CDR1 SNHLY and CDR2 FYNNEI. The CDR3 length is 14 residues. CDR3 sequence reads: CASSEFVGNTEAFF. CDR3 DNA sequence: TGTGCCAGCAGTGAATTCGTCGGTAACACTGAAGCTTTCTTT.

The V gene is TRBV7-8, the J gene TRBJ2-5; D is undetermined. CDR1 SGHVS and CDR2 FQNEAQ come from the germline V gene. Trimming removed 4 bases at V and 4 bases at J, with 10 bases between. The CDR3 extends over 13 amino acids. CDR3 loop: CASSSSPRETQYF. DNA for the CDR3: TGTGCCAGCAGCTCGAGCCCTCGAGAGACCCAGTACTTC.

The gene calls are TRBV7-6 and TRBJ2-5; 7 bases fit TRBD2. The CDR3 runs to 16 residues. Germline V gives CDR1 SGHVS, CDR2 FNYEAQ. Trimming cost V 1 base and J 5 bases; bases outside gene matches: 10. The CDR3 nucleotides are TGTGCCAGCAGCTTAGTCTCAGCGGGGTTGATGGAGACCCAGTACTTC. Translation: CASSLVSAGLMETQYF.

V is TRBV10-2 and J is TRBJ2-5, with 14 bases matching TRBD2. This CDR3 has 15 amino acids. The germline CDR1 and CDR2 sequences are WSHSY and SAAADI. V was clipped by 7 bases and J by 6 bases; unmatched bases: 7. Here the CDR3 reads CASTGTSGSRQTQYF. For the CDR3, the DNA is TGCGCCAGCACCGGGACTAGCGGGAGTAGACAGACCCAGTACTTC.

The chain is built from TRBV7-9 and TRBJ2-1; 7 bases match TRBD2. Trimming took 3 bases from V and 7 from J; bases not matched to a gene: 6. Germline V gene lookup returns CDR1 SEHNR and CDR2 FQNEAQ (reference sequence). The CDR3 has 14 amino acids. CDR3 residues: CASSFRGGGNEQFF. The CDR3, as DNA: TGTGCCAGCAGCTTCCGCGGGGGAGGGAATGAGCAGTTCTTC.

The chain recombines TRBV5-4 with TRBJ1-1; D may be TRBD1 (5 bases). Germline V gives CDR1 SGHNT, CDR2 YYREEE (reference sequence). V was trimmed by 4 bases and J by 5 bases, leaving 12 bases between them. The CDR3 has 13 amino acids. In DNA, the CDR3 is TGTGCCAGCAGCACCGGGGGGGAAACTGAAGCTTTCTTT. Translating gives CASSTGGETEAFF.

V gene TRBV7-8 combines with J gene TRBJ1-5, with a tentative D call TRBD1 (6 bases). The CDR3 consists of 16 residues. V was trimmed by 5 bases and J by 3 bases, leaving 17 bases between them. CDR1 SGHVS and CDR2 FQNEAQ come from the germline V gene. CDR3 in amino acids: CASSPDTGLSNQPQHF. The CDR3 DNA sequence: TGTGCCAGCAGCCCCGATACAGGGTTATCCAATCAGCCCCAGCATTTT.

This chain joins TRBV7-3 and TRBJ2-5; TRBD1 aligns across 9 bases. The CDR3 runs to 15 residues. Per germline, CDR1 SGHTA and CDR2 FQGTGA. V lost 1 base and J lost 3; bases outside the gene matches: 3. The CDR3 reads CASSLIQGAEETQYF. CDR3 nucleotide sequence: TGTGCCAGCAGCTTAATACAGGGGGCTGAAGAGACCCAGTACTTC.